These 20 T cell receptor beta chains were sequenced from one sample in a study of T cell changes during pregnancy in multiple sclerosis. Method: immunoSEQ multiplex PCR; TCRdb's copy keeps in-frame clones and lacks some. The sample includes 100,000 or so clones, about 93% of them seen just once. The sample was peripheral blood, taken after pregnancy. The source is a female donor with multiple sclerosis, enrolled in a pregnancy study.

The rearrangement links TRBV27 to TRBJ1-2, with TRBD1 matching over 9 bases. The CDR3 is made up of 20 amino acids. Unmatched junction bases numbered 23, after V lost 4 bases and J lost 5 bases. Germline V lookup: CDR1 MNHEY, CDR2 SMNVEV (reference sequence). CDR3 sequence: CASSSPTGIPGQGGIYGYTF. For the CDR3, the DNA is TGTGCCAGCAGTTCCCCTACGGGAATCCCGGGACAGGGTGGAATTTATGGCTACACCTTC.

CDR3 coding DNA: TGTGCCAGCAGCCCCGCCGGGACTCCCCCTAGTGGGGAGCTGTTTTTT. Protein: CASSPAGTPPSGELFF. V gene TRBV7-9 combines with J gene TRBJ2-2; possible D gene TRBD2, 6 bases. The CDR3 is 16 amino acids. V gave up 5 bases and J gave up 8 bases, with 21 bases separating them. Germline-derived CDR1 and CDR2 are SEHNR and FQNEAQ (reference sequence).

The chain joins TRBV9 to TRBJ2-1, with a tentative D call TRBD2 (5 bases). Germline CDR1 SGDLS, CDR2 YYNGEE. The CDR3 has 14 amino acids. V lost 0 bases and J lost 10, with 14 bases in between. CDR3 in DNA: TGTGCCAGCAGCGTAGAGGTAGTACGCGGGGAGCAGTTCTTC. It codes for CASSVEVVRGEQFF.

The V and J genes are TRBV2 and TRBJ2-3; D is undetermined. With 11 bases removed from V and 4 bases from J, the gap between germline ends came to 4 bases. Germline V gene data show CDR1 as SNHLY and CDR2 as FYNNEI. The CDR3 spans 9 residues. CDR3 amino acids: CAGSDTQYF. The CDR3 bases are TGTGCCGGCTCAGATACGCAGTATTTT.

The CDR3 coding sequence is TGTGCCTGGAGTCTCCTAGCGGGAGGGGGTAATGAGCAGTTCTTC. This codes for CAWSLLAGGGNEQFF. The chain uses TRBV30 and TRBJ2-1, with 12 bases lining up with TRBD2. In germline, CDR1 is GTSNPN, CDR2 SVGIG (reference sequence). J gave up 7 bases and V 2 bases, and 6 bases lay outside the gene matches. There are 15 residues in the CDR3.

The chain has TRBV30 and TRBJ2-7; the D is unclear. Germline V gene sequence: CDR1 GTSNPN, CDR2 SVGIG (reference sequence). The CDR3 is 13 residues long. V was shortened by 1 base and J by 5 bases, with 12 bases between the two germline ends. CDR3 loop: CAWSESGFHEQYF. The CDR3 DNA sequence: TGTGCCTGGAGTGAATCCGGGTTCCACGAGCAGTACTTC. Variable domain in full (rest from reference TRBV30 and TRBJ2-7): SQTIHQWPATLVQPVGSPLSLECTVEGTSNPNLYWYRQAAGRGLQLLFYSVGIGQISSEVPQNLSASRPQDRQFILSSKKLLLSDSGFYLCAWSESGFHEQYFGPGTRLTVT.

The rearrangement joins TRBV6-4 to TRBJ2-7; 10 bases agree with TRBD1. In germline, CDR1 is MRHNA, CDR2 SNTAGT. J lost 6 bases, V lost 3 bases, and 2 bases had no gene match. The length of the CDR3 is 13 residues. This CDR3 reads CASSEDRGREQYF. The CDR3 nucleotides read TGTGCCAGCAGTGAAGACAGGGGGCGCGAGCAGTACTTC.

The V call is TRBV10-3, the J call TRBJ1-4; 9 bases map to TRBD1. Germline values: CDR1 ENHRY, CDR2 SYGVKD. This CDR3 spans 17 amino acids. The V gene end was trimmed by 8 bases and the J gene end by 7 bases; junction bases not matched to a gene: 17. The CDR3 DNA is TGTGCCATCTCGGGAGGACAGGGGCTTCGGGATGGTGAAAAACTGTTTTTT. Translation: CAISGGQGLRDGEKLFF.

The gene calls are TRBV5-8 and TRBJ1-1; unclear D gene. The CDR3 totals 11 residues. Germline CDR1 is SGHTS and CDR2 is YDEGEE. Trimming took off 0 bases at V and 11 bases at J, with 8 bases between the two ends. In DNA, the CDR3 is TGTGCCAGCAGCTTGGGAGGGAATGCTTTCTTT. Its translation is CASSLGGNAFF.

The CDR3 is CASSPGGGPSYEQYF. As DNA, the CDR3 is TGTGCCAGCAGCCCGGGGGGGGGCCCATCCTACGAGCAGTACTTC. The rearrangement joins TRBV9 to TRBJ2-7, with 8 nucleotides matching TRBD2. J gave up 1 base and V 4 bases, and 7 bases lay outside the gene matches. This CDR3 comprises 15 residues. The germline CDR1 and CDR2 sequences are SGDLS and YYNGEE.

This clone appeared a single time. The gene calls are TRBV4-1 and TRBJ2-7; 12 bases align to TRBD1. Looked up from germline, CDR1 is MGHRA and CDR2 is YSYEKL. The CDR3 consists of 15 residues. Trimming took 3 bases from V and 5 from J; bases not matched to a gene: 5. The CDR3 here is CASSQTGTGGDEQYF. The CDR3 nucleotides are TGCGCCAGCAGCCAGACCGGGACAGGGGGCGACGAGCAGTACTTC.

The genes are TRBV27 and TRBJ1-3; possibly TRBD1 for D (5 bases). CDR1 is MNHEY, CDR2 SMNVEV, per germline (reference sequence). The CDR3 is 16 amino acids. Trimming shortened V by 6 bases and J by 0 bases, and 15 bases separated the two germline ends. The chain's CDR3 is CASSRRGPSSGNTIYF. CDR3 nucleotides: TGTGCCAGCAGCCGGCGGGGACCGAGCTCTGGAAACACCATATATTTT.

V usage is TRBV7-9 and J usage is TRBJ2-1; TRBD1 agrees at 7 bases. The CDR3 is made up of 16 amino acids. V shed 2 bases, J shed 4 bases, and the junction held 8 bases outside the gene matches. Germline V gene lookup returns CDR1 SEHNR and CDR2 FQNEAQ (reference sequence). CDR3 region: CASSLLTGVSYNEQFF. For the CDR3, the DNA is TGTGCCAGCAGCTTACTAACAGGGGTCAGTTACAATGAGCAGTTCTTC.

The V and J genes are TRBV5-1 and TRBJ1-2, with 7 bases aligning to TRBD1. The ends lost 4 bases at V and 3 bases at J; junction bases unmatched: 9. The CDR3 has 15 amino acids. Germline assignment: CDR1 SGHRS and CDR2 YFSETQ. The CDR3 spells CASSPTTGDDYGYTF. The CDR3 bases are TGCGCCAGCAGCCCTACCACAGGGGATGACTATGGCTACACCTTC.

This chain joins TRBV6-5 and TRBJ2-1, with TRBD2 as a possible D gene (5 bases). The CDR3 covers 14 residues. Germline-derived CDR1 and CDR2 are MNHEY and SVGAGI. CDR3 DNA sequence: TGTGCTCCGACCTCACTAGAAGCGGACAATGAGCAGTTCTTC. This translates into CAPTSLEADNEQFF.

The J gene is TRBJ2-5, the V gene TRBV11-2; the D gene is possibly TRBD2 (6 bases). This CDR3 has 13 amino acids. Germline CDR1 is SGHAT and CDR2 is FQNNGV. V was pared by 5 bases and J by 4 bases, with 11 bases between. The CDR3 DNA is TGTGCCAGCAGCGGGGGGATGGGAGAGACCCAGTACTTC. This sequence encodes CASSGGMGETQYF.

The chain combines TRBV28 with TRBJ2-7; a possible D gene is TRBD1 (5 bases). With 3 bases removed from V and 0 bases from J, the gap between germline ends came to 12 bases. Germline V lookup: CDR1 MDHEN, CDR2 SYDVKM. The CDR3 has 15 amino acids. CDR3 coding DNA: TGTGCCAGCAGTTTTTGGGGCGGCCCCTCCTACGAGCAGTACTTC. Translated, it gives CASSFWGGPSYEQYF.

This clone was observed once. This rearrangement joins TRBV13 to TRBJ2-5; D possibly corresponds to TRBD1 (6 bases). The ends were cut back, 4 bases at V and 1 base at J, with 10 bases in the middle. This CDR3 comprises 14 residues. CDR1 and CDR2 from the germline V gene are PRHDT and FYEKMQ (reference sequence). For the CDR3, the DNA is TGTGCCAGCAGCTCTACAGGGACCCAAGAGACCCAGTACTTC. It yields the protein CASSSTGTQETQYF.

This chain joins TRBV7-9 and TRBJ1-1, with 7 bases that match TRBD1. V lost 3 bases, J lost 7 bases, and 8 bases stayed unmatched. The CDR3 extends over 14 amino acids. CDR1 is SEHNR and CDR2 is FQNEAQ in the germline V gene (reference sequence). In DNA form, the CDR3 reads TGTGCCAGCAGCTTCTCGGGACAGCTAGTTGAAGCTTTCTTT. This translates into CASSFSGQLVEAFF.

The chain recombines TRBV6-5 with TRBJ1-1; tentatively, D is TRBD1 (6 bases). Germline CDR1 and CDR2: MNHEY and SVGAGI. Between the trimmed V and J ends, which lost 6 bases and 5 bases, there was a span of 19 bases. The CDR3 has 15 residues. The CDR3 loop is CASRLSGQGRTEAFF. The CDR3 coding sequence is TGTGCCAGCAGGCTCTCCGGGCAGGGGAGAACTGAAGCTTTCTTT.